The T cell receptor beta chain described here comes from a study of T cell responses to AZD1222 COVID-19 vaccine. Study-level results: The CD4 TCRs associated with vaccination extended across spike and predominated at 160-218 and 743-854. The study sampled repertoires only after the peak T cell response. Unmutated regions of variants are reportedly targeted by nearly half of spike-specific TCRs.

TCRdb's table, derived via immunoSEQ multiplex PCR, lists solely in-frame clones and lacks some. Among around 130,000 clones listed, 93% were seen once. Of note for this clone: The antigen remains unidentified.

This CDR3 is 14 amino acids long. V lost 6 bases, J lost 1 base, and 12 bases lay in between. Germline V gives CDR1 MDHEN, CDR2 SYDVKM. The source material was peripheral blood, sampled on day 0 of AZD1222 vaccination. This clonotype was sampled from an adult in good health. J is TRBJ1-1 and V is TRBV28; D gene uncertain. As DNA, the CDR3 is TGTGCCAGCAGCCATCAAGGGAGGAACACTGAAGCTTTCTTT. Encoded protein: CASSHQGRNTEAFF.